Listed below are T cell receptor beta chains from one sample, sequenced in a study of blood T cells in healthy people across ages. TCRdb recomputed calls from the 5' RACE reads with MiXCR, one row per CDR3 protein. The table records around 970,000 distinct CDR3 sequences, roughly half of them present only once. Source material: blood. Every receptor here comes from a woman in her sixties in good health. Each CDR3 is given with its conserved first and last residue. A D gene is named only where the DNA matches it firmly. Size tells how often a clone was seen (once, few, many) or the class of an expanded clone, and some rows leave it out.

>-|TRBV4-3|-|TRBJ1-2
CASSQDVTGSYGYTF
TGCGCCAGCAGCCAAGATGTAACAGGGAGCTATGGCTACACCTTC
>TRBD2|TRBV4-1|-|TRBJ2-5
CASSSPTSIQETQYF
TGCGCCAGCAGCTCCCCGACTAGCATCCAAGAGACCCAGTACTTC
>TRBD2|TRBV4-1|few|TRBJ2-3
CASSQSGTTDTQYF
TGCGCCAGCAGCCAGAGCGGGACCACAGATACGCAGTATTTT
>TRBD2|TRBV29-1|few|TRBJ2-3
CSVRGSAADTQYF
TGCAGCGTTCGCGGGAGTGCGGCAGATACGCAGTATTTT
>-|TRBV10-2|-|TRBJ2-1
CASSGVSLDEQFF
TGCGCCAGCAGTGGGGTGAGTTTGGATGAGCAGTTCTTC
>TRBD2|TRBV6-1|-|TRBJ2-1
CASSKVAGNNEQFF
TGTGCCAGCAGTAAAGTAGCGGGCAACAATGAGCAGTTCTTC
>-|TRBV28|few|TRBJ2-6
CASSFGASGANVLTF
TGTGCCAGCAGTTTTGGGGCGTCTGGGGCCAACGTCCTGACTTTC
>-|TRBV11-1|once|TRBJ2-7
CASRSKEYEQYF
TGTGCCAGCAGGTCGAAGGAGTACGAGCAGTACTTC
>TRBD1|TRBV24-1|-|TRBJ2-5
CATSDRQGRFEQYF
TGTGCCACCAGTGATCGACAGGGTAGGTTTGAGCAGTACTTC
>-|TRBV3-1|-|TRBJ2-3
CASSPLGADTDTQYF
TGTGCCAGCAGCCCCTTAGGGGCCGACACAGATACGCAGTATTTT
>-|TRBV5-4|-|TRBJ2-1
CASSRYLNNEQFF
TGTGCCAGCAGCCGATACTTGAACAATGAGCAGTTCTTC
>TRBD1|TRBV29-1|once|TRBJ2-7
CSAQGGGWSYNEQYF
TGCAGCGCCCAAGGGGGCGGGTGGTCCTACAATGAGCAGTACTTC
>-|TRBV7-2|-|TRBJ2-7
CASSLGGWASRLYEQYF
TGTGCCAGCAGCTTAGGTGGGTGGGCTAGCCGCCTCTACGAGCAGTACTTC
>TRBD1|TRBV6-6|-|TRBJ1-4
CASSYLGTGGEKLFF
TGTGCCAGCAGTTACTTGGGGACAGGGGGTGAAAAACTGTTTTTT
>-|TRBV9|-|TRBJ2-3
CASSVGQRRTDTQYF
TGTGCCAGCAGCGTAGGCCAGCGACGCACAGATACGCAGTATTTT
>-|TRBV5-1|-|TRBJ2-5
CASSLQVAFSETQYF
TGCGCCAGCAGCTTGCAAGTAGCGTTTTCAGAGACCCAGTACTTC
>TRBD1|TRBV6-5|-|TRBJ2-7
CAGSYSRDRGSYEQYF
TGTGCCGGCAGTTACTCGAGGGACAGGGGCTCCTACGAGCAGTACTTC
>-|TRBV7-9|-|TRBJ1-5
CASSHLGTLHDQPQHF
TGTGCCAGCAGCCACCTAGGGACACTTCACGATCAGCCCCAGCATTTT
>-|TRBV7-2|few|TRBJ2-1
CASSLQAYNEQFF
TGTGCCAGCAGCTTACAAGCCTACAATGAGCAGTTCTTC
>-|TRBV5-1|few|TRBJ2-7
CASSLTQGGGYEQYF
TGCGCCAGCAGCTTGACCCAGGGTGGGGGATATGAGCAGTACTTC
>-|TRBV9|-|TRBJ2-5
CASSVGVYQETQYF
TGTGCCAGCAGCGTAGGCGTTTACCAAGAGACCCAGTACTTC
>-|TRBV19|-|TRBJ1-2
CASSKGSYGYTF
TGTGCCAGTAGTAAAGGCAGCTATGGCTACACCTTC
>TRBD1|TRBV10-2|-|TRBJ1-1
CASRGQGANTEAFF
TGCGCCAGCAGAGGACAGGGGGCGAACACTGAAGCTTTCTTT
>-|TRBV6-2/TRBV6-3|-|TRBJ2-1
CASSYIGTSLYNEQFF
TGTGCCAGCAGTTACATTGGCACCAGTCTCTACAATGAGCAGTTCTTC
>-|TRBV2|-|TRBJ1-4
CASSLPVNEKLFF
TGTGCCAGCAGTCTGCCGGTTAATGAAAAACTGTTTTTT
>-|TRBV21-1|-|TRBJ2-7
CASSTRTSYEQYF
TGTGCCAGCAGTACAAGGACTAGCTACGAGCAGTACTTC
>-|TRBV27|-|TRBJ2-1
CASSLLGGIPHEQFF
TGTGCCAGCAGTTTACTCGGGGGAATCCCCCATGAGCAGTTCTTC
>-|TRBV27|-|TRBJ2-6
CASSSQGSGADVLTF
TGTGCCAGCAGTTCACAGGGTTCTGGGGCCGACGTCCTGACTTTC
>TRBD1|TRBV5-1|-|TRBJ2-6
CASSLAGQGFSGANVLTF
TGCGCCAGCAGCTTGGCGGGACAGGGTTTCTCTGGGGCCAACGTCCTGACTTTC
>TRBD2|TRBV5-1|-|TRBJ2-3
CASSPGSGRSADTQYF
TGCGCCAGCAGCCCAGGTAGCGGGAGGTCCGCAGATACGCAGTATTTT
>TRBD2|TRBV7-9|-|TRBJ2-6
CASSSSRLAGVGGANVLTF
TGTGCCAGCAGTTCAAGCAGACTAGCGGGAGTGGGTGGGGCCAACGTCCTGACTTTC
>-|TRBV5-1|-|TRBJ2-5
CASSITGYRETQYF
TGCGCCAGCAGCATAACAGGGTACCGAGAGACCCAGTACTTC
>-|TRBV29-1|few|TRBJ2-5
CSVPFVGETQYF
TGCAGCGTCCCATTTGTTGGAGAGACCCAGTACTTC
>-|TRBV28|-|TRBJ2-7
CASSPLGAGGYEQYF
TGTGCCAGCAGTCCCTTAGGGGCTGGCGGTTACGAGCAGTACTTC
>-|TRBV7-9|medium-sized|TRBJ2-6
CASSLVRGANVLTF
TGTGCCAGCAGCTTAGTTCGTGGGGCCAACGTCCTGACTTTC
>-|TRBV20-1|-|TRBJ2-1
CSARDPRSSYNEQFF
TGCAGTGCTAGAGACCCAAGAAGCTCCTACAATGAGCAGTTCTTC
>-|TRBV7-2|-|TRBJ2-5
CASSPDLRGETQYF
TGTGCCAGCAGCCCCGACTTGCGAGGGGAGACCCAGTACTTC
>-|TRBV5-1|-|TRBJ2-5
CASSQRGGGLETQYF
TGCGCCAGCAGCCAAAGAGGAGGAGGGTTAGAGACCCAGTACTTC
>TRBD1|TRBV15|-|TRBJ2-4
CATSRGQGYAKNIQYF
TGTGCCACCAGCCGCGGACAGGGGTACGCCAAAAACATTCAGTACTTC
>TRBD1|TRBV12-3/TRBV12-4|once|TRBJ1-2
CASSPQGQGVFGYTF
TGTGCCAGCAGCCCACAAGGACAGGGGGTATTTGGCTACACCTTC
>-|TRBV15|-|TRBJ1-1
CAARRNMNTEAFF
TGTGCCGCCCGACGGAACATGAACACTGAAGCTTTCTTT
>-|TRBV25-1|few|TRBJ2-3
CASSPGGIADTQYF
TGTGCCAGCAGCCCTGGGGGGATCGCAGATACGCAGTATTTT
>-|TRBV28|-|TRBJ2-4
CASSLWARQNIQYF
TGTGCCAGCAGTTTATGGGCCAGGCAAAACATTCAGTACTTC
>-|TRBV20-1|-|TRBJ2-1
CSARISGTHYNEQFF
TGCAGTGCTAGAATATCCGGGACCCACTACAATGAGCAGTTCTTC
>-|TRBV25-1|-|TRBJ1-4
CASSEWGGRGEKLFF
TGTGCCAGCAGTGAATGGGGAGGCCGCGGGGAAAAACTGTTTTTT
>-|TRBV4-1|once|TRBJ2-5
CASSQGGGTSETQYF
TGCGCCAGCAGCCAAGGGGGCGGGACATCGGAGACCCAGTACTTC
>TRBD1|TRBV29-1|few|TRBJ2-5
CSVAPLTGGETQYF
TGCAGCGTAGCCCCACTGACAGGGGGAGAGACCCAGTACTTC
>-|TRBV5-6|-|TRBJ2-3
CAGSLDIRGSDTQYF
TGTGCCGGCAGCTTAGATATTCGTGGGTCAGATACGCAGTATTTT
>TRBD1|TRBV11-2|few|TRBJ1-5
CASSWTGNQPQHF
TGTGCCAGCTCGTGGACAGGGAATCAGCCCCAGCATTTT
>-|TRBV29-1|-|TRBJ1-1
CSGGGGTEAFF
TGCAGCGGAGGGGGGGGCACTGAAGCTTTCTTT
>-|TRBV7-9|-|TRBJ2-5
CASSLLRQLRQETQYF
TGTGCCAGCAGCCTCCTCCGACAGCTTCGGCAAGAGACCCAGTACTTC
>-|TRBV4-3|-|TRBJ2-3
CASSQGAGSSTDTQYF
TGCGCCAGCAGCCAAGGGGCGGGGAGTTCCACAGATACGCAGTATTTT
>TRBD2|TRBV6-2/TRBV6-3|few|TRBJ2-7
CASRTSGRSTYEQYF
TGTGCCAGCAGAACAAGCGGGAGGTCGACCTACGAGCAGTACTTC
>-|TRBV27|few|TRBJ2-7
CASSQPGLHDEQYF
TGTGCCAGCAGTCAACCGGGACTCCACGACGAGCAGTACTTC
>-|TRBV7-8|-|TRBJ2-1
CASSLVEPPDEQFF
TGTGCCAGCAGCTTAGTTGAGCCCCCGGATGAGCAGTTCTTC